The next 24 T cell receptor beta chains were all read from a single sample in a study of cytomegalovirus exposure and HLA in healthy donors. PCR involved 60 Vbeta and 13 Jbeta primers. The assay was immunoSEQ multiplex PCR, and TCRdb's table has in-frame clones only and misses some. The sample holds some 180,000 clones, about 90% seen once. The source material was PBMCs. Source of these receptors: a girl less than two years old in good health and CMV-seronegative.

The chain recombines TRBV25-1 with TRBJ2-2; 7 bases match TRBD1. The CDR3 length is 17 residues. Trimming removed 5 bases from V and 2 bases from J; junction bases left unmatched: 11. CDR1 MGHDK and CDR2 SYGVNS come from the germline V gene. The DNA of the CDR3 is TGTGCCAGCAGTAAAAATCCCGGGACAGCCAACACCGGGGAGCTGTTTTTT. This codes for CASSKNPGTANTGELFF.

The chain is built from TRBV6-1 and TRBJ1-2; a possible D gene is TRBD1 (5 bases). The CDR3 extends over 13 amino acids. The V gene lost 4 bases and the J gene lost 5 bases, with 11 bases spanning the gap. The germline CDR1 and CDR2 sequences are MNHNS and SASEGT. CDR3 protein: CASSAGQGYGYTF. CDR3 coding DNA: TGTGCCAGCAGTGCCGGGCAGGGTTATGGCTACACCTTC.

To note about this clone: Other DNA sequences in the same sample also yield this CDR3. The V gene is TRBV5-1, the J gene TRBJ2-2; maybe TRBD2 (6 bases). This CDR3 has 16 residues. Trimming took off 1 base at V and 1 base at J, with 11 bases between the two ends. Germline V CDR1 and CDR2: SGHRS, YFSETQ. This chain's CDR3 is CASSLSSGRNTGELFF. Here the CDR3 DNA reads TGCGCCAGCAGCTTGTCCTCCGGGAGGAACACCGGGGAGCTGTTTTTT.

CDR3 DNA sequence: TGTGCCAGCAGGAGGGACTCCCCCACAGATACGCAGTATTTT. Its translation: CASRRDSPTDTQYF. The chain recombines TRBV2 with TRBJ2-3; D perhaps matches TRBD2 (6 bases). The CDR3 loop spans 14 amino acids. Germline V CDR1 and CDR2: SNHLY, FYNNEI. Trimming cost V 6 bases and J 2 bases, with 12 bases left between them.

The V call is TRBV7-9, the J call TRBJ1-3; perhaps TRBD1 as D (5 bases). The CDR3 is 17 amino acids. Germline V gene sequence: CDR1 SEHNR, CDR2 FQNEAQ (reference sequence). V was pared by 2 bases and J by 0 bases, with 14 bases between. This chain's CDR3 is CASSLLMTEISGNTIYF. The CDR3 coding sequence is TGTGCCAGCAGCTTATTAATGACAGAAATCTCTGGAAACACCATATATTTT.

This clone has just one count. The CDR3 here is CASSFGTQYEQYF. The CDR3 nucleotides read TGTGCCAGCAGCTTCGGGACACAATACGAGCAGTACTTC. The chain links TRBV7-9 to TRBJ2-7; D possibly corresponds to TRBD1 (6 bases). The CDR3 is made up of 13 amino acids. V was trimmed by 3 bases and J by 4 bases, leaving 10 bases between them. Germline CDR1 is SEHNR and CDR2 is FQNEAQ (reference sequence).

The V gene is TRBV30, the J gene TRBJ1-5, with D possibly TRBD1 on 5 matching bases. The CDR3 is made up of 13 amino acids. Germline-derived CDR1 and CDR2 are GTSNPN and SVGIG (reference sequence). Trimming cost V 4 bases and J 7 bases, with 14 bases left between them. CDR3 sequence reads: CAWTYGGEQPQHF. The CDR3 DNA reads TGTGCCTGGACGTACGGAGGGGAACAGCCCCAGCATTTT. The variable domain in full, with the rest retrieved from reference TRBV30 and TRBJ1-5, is SQTIHQWPATLVQPVGSPLSLECTVEGTSNPNLYWYRQAAGRGLQLLFYSVGIGQISSEVPQNLSASRPQDRQFILSSKKLLLSDSGFYLCAWTYGGEQPQHFGDGTRLSIL.

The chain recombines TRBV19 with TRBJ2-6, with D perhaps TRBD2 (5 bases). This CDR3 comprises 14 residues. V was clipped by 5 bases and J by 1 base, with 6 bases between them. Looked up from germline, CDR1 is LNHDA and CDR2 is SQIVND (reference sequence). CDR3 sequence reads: CASSPGSGANVLTF. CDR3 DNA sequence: TGTGCCAGTAGTCCGGGGTCTGGGGCCAACGTCCTGACTTTC.

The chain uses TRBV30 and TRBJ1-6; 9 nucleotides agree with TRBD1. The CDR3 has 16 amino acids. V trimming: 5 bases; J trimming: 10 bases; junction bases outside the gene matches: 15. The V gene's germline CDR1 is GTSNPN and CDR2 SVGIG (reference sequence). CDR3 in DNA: TGTGCCTGGCAGAGTACCCTCCAGGGGACAGGGTCACCCCTCCACTTT. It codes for CAWQSTLQGTGSPLHF.

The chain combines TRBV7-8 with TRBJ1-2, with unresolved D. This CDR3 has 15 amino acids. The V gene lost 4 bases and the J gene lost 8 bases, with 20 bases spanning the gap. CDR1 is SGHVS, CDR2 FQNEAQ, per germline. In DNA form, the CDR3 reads TGTGCCAGCAGCTCCGACCCAACGAAGGGAGGCGGCTACACCTTC. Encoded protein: CASSSDPTKGGGYTF.

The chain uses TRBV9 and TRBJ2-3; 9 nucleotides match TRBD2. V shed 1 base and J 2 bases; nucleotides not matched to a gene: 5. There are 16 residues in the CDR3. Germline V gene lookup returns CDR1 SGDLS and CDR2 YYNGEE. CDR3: CASSVNSGGATDTQYF. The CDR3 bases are TGTGCCAGCAGCGTAAATAGCGGGGGCGCCACAGATACGCAGTATTTT.

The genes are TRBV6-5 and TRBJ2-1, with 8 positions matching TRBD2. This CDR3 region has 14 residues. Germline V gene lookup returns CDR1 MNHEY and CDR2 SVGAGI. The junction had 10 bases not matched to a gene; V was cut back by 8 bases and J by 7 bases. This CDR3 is CASGLAGRENEQFF. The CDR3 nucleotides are TGTGCCAGCGGATTAGCGGGGAGAGAGAATGAGCAGTTCTTC.

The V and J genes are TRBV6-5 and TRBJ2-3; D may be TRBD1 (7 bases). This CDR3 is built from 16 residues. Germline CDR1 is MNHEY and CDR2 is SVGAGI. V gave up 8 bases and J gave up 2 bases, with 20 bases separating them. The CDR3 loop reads CASGSPGGPATDTQYF. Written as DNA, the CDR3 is TGTGCCAGCGGTTCACCAGGGGGGCCTGCCACAGATACGCAGTATTTT.

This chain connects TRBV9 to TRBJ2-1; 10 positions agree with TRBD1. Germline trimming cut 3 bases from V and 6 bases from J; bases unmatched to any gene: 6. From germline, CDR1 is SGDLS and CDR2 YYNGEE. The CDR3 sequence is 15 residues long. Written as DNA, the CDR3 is TGTGCCAGCAGCGACCCGGGACAGGGGCCCAATGAGCAGTTCTTC. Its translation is CASSDPGQGPNEQFF. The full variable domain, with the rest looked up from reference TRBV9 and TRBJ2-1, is DSGVTQTPKHLITATGQRVTLRCSPRSGDLSVYWYQQSLDQGLQFLIQYYNGEERAKGNILERFSAQQFPDLHSELNLSSLELGDSALYFCASSDPGQGPNEQFFGPGTRLTVL.

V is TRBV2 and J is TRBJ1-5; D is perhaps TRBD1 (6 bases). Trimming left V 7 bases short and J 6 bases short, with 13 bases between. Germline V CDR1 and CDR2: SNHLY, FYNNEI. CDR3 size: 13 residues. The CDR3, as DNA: TGTGCCAGCAAGGGGGGAGGGGTTCAGCCCCAGCATTTT. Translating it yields CASKGGGVQPQHF. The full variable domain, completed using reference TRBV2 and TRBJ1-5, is EPEVTQTPSHQVTQMGQEVILRCVPISNHLYFYWYRQILGQKVEFLVSFYNNEISEKSEIFDDQFSVERPDGSNFTLKIRSTKLEDSAMYFCASKGGGVQPQHFGDGTRLSIL.

CDR3 bases: TGCGCCAGCAGCGACACTAGCGGGGGGGCCCAAGAGACCCAGTACTTC. Protein: CASSDTSGGAQETQYF. The J gene is TRBJ2-5, the V gene TRBV5-1; TRBD2 agrees at 13 bases. With 4 bases clipped from V and 1 base from J, the junction kept 4 bases outside the gene matches. This CDR3 spans 16 amino acids. Germline V CDR1 and CDR2: SGHRS, YFSETQ.

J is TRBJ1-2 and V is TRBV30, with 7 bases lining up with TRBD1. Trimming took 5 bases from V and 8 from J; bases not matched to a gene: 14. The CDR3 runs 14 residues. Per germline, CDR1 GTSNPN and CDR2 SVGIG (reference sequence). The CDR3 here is CAWVTGDVSRGYTF. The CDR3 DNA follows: TGTGCCTGGGTTACAGGGGACGTTTCGAGAGGCTACACCTTC.

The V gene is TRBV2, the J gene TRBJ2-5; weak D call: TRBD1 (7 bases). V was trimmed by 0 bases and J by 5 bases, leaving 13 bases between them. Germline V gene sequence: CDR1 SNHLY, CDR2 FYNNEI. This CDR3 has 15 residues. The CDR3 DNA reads TGTGCCAGCAGTGAAGCGCAGGGGGGCTCGGAGACCCAGTACTTC. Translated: CASSEAQGGSETQYF.

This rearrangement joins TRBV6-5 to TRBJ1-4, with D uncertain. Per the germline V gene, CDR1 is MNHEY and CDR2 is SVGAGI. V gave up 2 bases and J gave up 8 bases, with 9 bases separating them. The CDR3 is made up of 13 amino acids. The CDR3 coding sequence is TGTGCCAGCAGTTACGTGCGGAGGGAAAAACTGTTTTTT. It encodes CASSYVRREKLFF.

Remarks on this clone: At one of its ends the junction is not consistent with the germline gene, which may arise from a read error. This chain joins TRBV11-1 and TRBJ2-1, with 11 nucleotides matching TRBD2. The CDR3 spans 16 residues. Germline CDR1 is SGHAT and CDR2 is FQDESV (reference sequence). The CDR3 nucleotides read TGTGCCAGCAGCGTAGCGGGGGGGCCGAACTACAATGAGCAGTTCTTC. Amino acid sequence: CASSVAGGPNYNEQFF.

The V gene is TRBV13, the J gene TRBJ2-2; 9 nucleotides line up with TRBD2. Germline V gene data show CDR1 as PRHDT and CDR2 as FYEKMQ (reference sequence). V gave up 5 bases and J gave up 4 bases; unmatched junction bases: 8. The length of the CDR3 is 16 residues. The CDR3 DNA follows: TGTGCCAGCAGCACCGTAGCGGGGGCGATCACCGGGGAGCTGTTTTTT. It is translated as CASSTVAGAITGELFF.

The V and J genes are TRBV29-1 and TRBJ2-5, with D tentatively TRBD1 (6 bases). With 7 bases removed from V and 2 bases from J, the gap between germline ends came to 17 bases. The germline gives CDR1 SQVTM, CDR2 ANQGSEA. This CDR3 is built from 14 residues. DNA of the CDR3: TGCAGCGGCGGAACCGGGACATCACAAGAGACCCAGTACTTC. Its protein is CSGGTGTSQETQYF.

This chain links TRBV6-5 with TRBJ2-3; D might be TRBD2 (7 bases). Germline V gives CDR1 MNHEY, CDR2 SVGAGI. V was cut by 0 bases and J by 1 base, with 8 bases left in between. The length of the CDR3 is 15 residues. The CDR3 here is CASSYSGGRTDTQYF. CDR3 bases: TGTGCCAGCAGTTACTCGGGGGGGCGCACAGATACGCAGTATTTT.

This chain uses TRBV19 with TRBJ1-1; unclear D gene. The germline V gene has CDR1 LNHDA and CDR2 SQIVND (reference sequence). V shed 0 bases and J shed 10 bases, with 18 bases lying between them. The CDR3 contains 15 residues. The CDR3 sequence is CASSIDPRRAEAAFF. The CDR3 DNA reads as TGTGCCAGTAGTATAGATCCACGGCGGGCGGAGGCAGCTTTCTTT.